The 6 T cell receptor beta chains below all came from one sample that was sequenced in a study of CD8+ T cells in alopecia areata. RNA extraction was followed by reverse transcription into cDNA, which acted as the sequencing template. The method was immunoSEQ multiplex PCR; TCRdb's version includes in-frame clones alone and lacks a portion of them. This sample has 200,000 to 250,000 clones, with more than 45% found just once. Sequencing was performed on CD4+ T cells sorted from blood, taken at week 0. The receptors stem from a human donor with alopecia areata.

The chain has TRBV18 and TRBJ1-6; TRBD1 is a possible D gene (5 bases). Trimming stripped 4 bases from V and 1 base from J, with 11 bases between. Germline V CDR1 and CDR2: KGHSH, LQKENI. There are 16 residues in the CDR3. The CDR3 sequence is CASSRQGGSYNSPLHF. In nucleotides, the CDR3 is TGTGCCAGCTCACGCCAGGGAGGGTCCTATAATTCACCCCTCCACTTT.

This clone has just one count. The chain couples TRBV5-1 to TRBJ2-2; D is unresolved. The V gene lost 4 bases and the J gene lost 12 bases, with 22 bases spanning the gap. Germline assignment: CDR1 SGHRS and CDR2 YFSETQ. The CDR3 has 15 residues. The CDR3 bases are TGCGCCAGCAGCCCTCAAAAGGGTATTACATCTCAGCTGTTTTTT. Its translation: CASSPQKGITSQLFF.

The chain recombines TRBV4-2 with TRBJ1-4; 8 bases are a match to TRBD1. Germline V gene lookup returns CDR1 LGHNA and CDR2 YNFKEQ. J gave up 4 bases and V 0 bases, and 1 base lay outside the gene matches. The CDR3 sequence is 15 residues long. CDR3 loop: CASSQEDRGNEKLFF. CDR3 coding DNA: TGTGCCAGCAGCCAAGAAGACAGGGGTAATGAAAAACTGTTTTTT.

This chain connects TRBV30 to TRBJ2-6; maybe TRBD1 (5 bases). Germline CDR1 and CDR2: GTSNPN and SVGIG (reference sequence). CDR3 length: 14 amino acids. Trimming left V 6 bases short and J 0 bases short, with 9 bases between. CDR3 amino acids: CACPRASGANVLTF. As DNA, the CDR3 is TGTGCCTGCCCCAGGGCCTCTGGGGCCAACGTCCTGACTTTC.

This clone was observed a handful of times. The chain joins TRBV4-1 to TRBJ1-2, with TRBD1 matching over 8 bases. Per germline, CDR1 MGHRA and CDR2 YSYEKL. The CDR3 has 17 residues. V was pared by 4 bases and J by 4 bases, with 14 bases of the junction left unmatched. The chain's CDR3 is CASSPQGGAWGAYGYTF. The CDR3, as DNA: TGCGCCAGCAGCCCACAGGGGGGTGCTTGGGGAGCCTATGGCTACACCTTC.

This chain connects TRBV30 to TRBJ1-5; possible D gene TRBD1, 6 bases. Germline-derived CDR1 and CDR2 are GTSNPN and SVGIG (reference sequence). The CDR3 sequence is 13 residues long. V was clipped by 1 base and J by 6 bases, with 10 bases between them. CDR3 in DNA: TGTGCCTGGAGTGCAGGGGAGAGTCAGCCCCAGCATTTT. Protein sequence: CAWSAGESQPQHF.